This TCR beta chain was sequenced in a study of siplizumab effects on memory and regulatory T cells. Findings and caveats of the study: Roughly 75-95% of proliferating clones (CD4+ or CD8+) could not be assigned a naive or memory phenotype. Under siplizumab, alloreactive sequences traced to unstimulated CD4+ memory cells were significantly reduced. Mapping to unstimulated subsets was achieved for only a minor fraction of alloreactive clones. Naive T cells apparently outstripped memory cells in diversity and seemed major alloresponse contributors.

As to this clone: What it binds is not known.

CDR1 is MNHEY, CDR2 SVGAGI, per germline. The germline V and J ends were trimmed by 2 bases and 4 bases, with 8 bases remaining between them. This CDR3 has 13 residues. Assay used: immunoSEQ multiplex PCR; TCRdb lists only in-frame clones, some missing. The sample has over 100,000 clones, around 93% seen once. The chain uses TRBV6-5 and TRBJ1-2; D is unclear. The sample taken for sequencing was non-Treg CD4+ T cells sorted from blood. This TCR derives from a human donor in good health. CDR3 sequence reads: CASSYVNGYGYTF. CDR3 nucleotide sequence: TGTGCCAGCAGTTACGTCAACGGCTATGGCTACACCTTC.